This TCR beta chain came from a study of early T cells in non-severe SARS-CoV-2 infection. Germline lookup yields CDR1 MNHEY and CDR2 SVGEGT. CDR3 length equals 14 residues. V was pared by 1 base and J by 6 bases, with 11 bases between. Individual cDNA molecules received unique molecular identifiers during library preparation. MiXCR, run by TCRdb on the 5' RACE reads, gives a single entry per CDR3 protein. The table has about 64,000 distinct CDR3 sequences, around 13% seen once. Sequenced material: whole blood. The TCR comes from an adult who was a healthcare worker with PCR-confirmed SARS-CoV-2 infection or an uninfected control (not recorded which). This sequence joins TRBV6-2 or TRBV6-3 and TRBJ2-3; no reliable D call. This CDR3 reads CASSYLLGDDTQYF. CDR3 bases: TGTGCCAGCAGTTACTTACTGGGTGACGATACGCAGTATTTT.